This TCR beta chain was captured by sequencing in a study of T-cell reconstitution after alpha-beta-depleted transplantation in children (dated by TCRdb to about 2016). Some background on the complete study: The study quantitatively tracked T-cell immune reconstitution after TCRalphabeta/CD19-depleted allogeneic hematopoietic cell transplantation in children using TCR repertoire profiling.

V is shortened by 3 bases, J by 2 bases, and the region joining them spans 12 bases. The CDR3, from cysteine to phenylalanine, totals 15 residues. The read is trimmed to its CDR3 DNA, 45 bases read in frame from base 1. Sequences LGHNA (CDR1) and YNFKEQ (CDR2) are obtained from the germline V gene. Libraries were constructed by PCR. Data came from an Illumina HiSeq 2500. To normalize quantification of the TCRbeta repertoire, the TCR libraries were built with molecular barcoding that relied on unique molecular identifiers. Using fastp trimming at Q25 and MiXCR clonotype assembly, TCRdb reanalyzed the public sequencing data and kept in-frame beta chains. Every distinct CDR3 protein forms one entry, paired with its most common genes and DNA. This sample has fewer than 550,000 distinct CDR3 sequences in its table, and about 11% of those were observed once. Approximately 5% of the sample is held by the ten biggest clonotypes.

About this clonotype: Its antigen remains unidentified. Nothing much larger sits one base from this clone, and base qualities are not available.

The source material was PBMCs from the stem cell graft donor, sampled from the stem cell graft. The origin of this receptor is a human donor who donated a stem cell graft to a child with acute myeloid leukemia. The chain couples TRBV4-2 to TRBJ2-3; D gene: possibly TRBD2, on 6 matching bases. The base sequence is TGTGCCAGCAGCCACGTCACGGGACTCACAGATACGCAGTATTTT. It translates to CASSHVTGLTDTQYF.